The 20 T cell receptor beta chains given below trace back to one sample, sequenced in a study of OX40 agonist ivuxolimab in advanced cancers. TCRdb's copy holds only in-frame clones and misses some; the assay was immunoSEQ multiplex PCR. The table shows about 62,000 clones, with about four fifths occurring only once. This sample comprised CD4+ or CD8+ T cells sorted from blood, obtained in a trial of the OX40 agonist ivuxolimab. Receptors originate from an adult with an advanced solid tumor such as melanoma, head and neck, liver or kidney cancer.

This chain joins TRBV4-1 and TRBJ2-3, with D tentatively TRBD1 (6 bases). The CDR3 sequence is 14 residues long. Germline CDR1 reads MGHRA; CDR2 reads YSYEKL. V was trimmed by 1 base and J by 1 base, leaving 6 bases between them. The CDR3 protein is CASSQAGGTDTQYF. The CDR3 nucleotides read TGCGCCAGCAGCCAAGCAGGGGGCACAGATACGCAGTATTTT.

This chain links TRBV7-2 with TRBJ2-3, with TRBD2 as a possible D gene (7 bases). CDR3 length equals 15 residues. Germline V lookup: CDR1 SGHTA, CDR2 FQGNSA. V lost 5 bases to trimming and J lost 3 bases, with 15 bases between them. The CDR3 loop is CASSLWGGLTDTQYF. As DNA, the CDR3 is TGTGCCAGCAGCCTCTGGGGGGGCCTAACAGATACGCAGTATTTT.

The gene calls are TRBV7-2 and TRBJ2-5, with D maybe TRBD2 (7 bases). The CDR3 loop spans 13 amino acids. Germline V lookup: CDR1 SGHTA, CDR2 FQGNSA. CDR3 coding DNA: TGTGCTACCCGAGGGGGGGCCAGAGAGACCCAGTACTTC. It is translated as CATRGGARETQYF.

The chain employs TRBV5-5 and TRBJ2-1; D might be TRBD2 (6 bases). The CDR3 is 16 amino acids. CDR1 and CDR2 (germline): SGHKS, YYEKEE (reference sequence). Trimming stripped 3 bases from V and 8 bases from J, with 21 bases between. CDR3 sequence reads: CASSSGSEGRGDEQFF. CDR3 bases: TGTGCCAGCAGCTCGGGAAGCGAGGGCCGCGGGGATGAGCAGTTCTTC.

CDR3 loop: CAVEGGGYNEQFF. CDR3 DNA: TGTGCCGTGGAGGGGGGTGGCTACAATGAGCAGTTCTTC. The chain couples TRBV10-3 to TRBJ2-1, with D perhaps being TRBD1 or TRBD2 (6 bases each). CDR1 and CDR2 (germline): ENHRY, SYGVKD. There are 13 residues in the CDR3. V gave up 11 bases and J gave up 3 bases, with 14 bases separating them.

This clone has just one count. The sample holds other DNA sequences that translate to the same CDR3. The V gene is TRBV5-1, the J gene TRBJ1-3; D perhaps matches TRBD1 (5 bases). The germline CDR1 and CDR2 sequences are SGHRS and YFSETQ. Trimming removed 0 bases from V and 2 bases from J, with 12 bases in between. The CDR3 loop spans 16 amino acids. The CDR3, as DNA: TGCGCCAGCAGCTTGGACCCGGGACTTACTGGAAACACCATATATTTT. Translating gives CASSLDPGLTGNTIYF.

The rearrangement links TRBV6-5 to TRBJ2-7, with D possibly being TRBD1 (5 bases). Germline V lookup: CDR1 MNHEY, CDR2 SVGAGI. With 6 bases removed from V and 4 bases from J, the gap between germline ends came to 16 bases. The CDR3 length is 14 residues. The CDR3 region has the DNA TGTGCCAGCAGATCTGGGGCAGAAAAATACGAGCAGTACTTC. Its protein is CASRSGAEKYEQYF.

The chain links TRBV5-1 to TRBJ2-7, with TRBD1 matching 9 bases. This CDR3 is 14 amino acids long. The junction had 3 bases not matched to a gene; V was cut back by 3 bases and J by 2 bases. The germline CDR1 and CDR2 sequences are SGHRS and YFSETQ. CDR3 in DNA: TGCGCCAGCAGCTATGGACAGGGGACCTACGAGCAGTACTTC. Translation gives CASSYGQGTYEQYF.

CDR3 loop: CASSEVGSGFGTEAFF. Here the CDR3 DNA reads TGTGCCAGCAGTGAAGTAGGCTCAGGATTCGGCACTGAAGCTTTCTTT. The chain recombines TRBV6-1 with TRBJ1-1; D gene uncertain. V lost 1 base, J lost 4 bases, and 16 bases lay in between. This CDR3 is built from 16 residues. Germline V gives CDR1 MNHNS, CDR2 SASEGT.

This clone was recorded a few times. The V gene is TRBV7-9, the J gene TRBJ2-3; maybe TRBD2 (6 bases). Trimming pared 4 bases from V and 2 bases from J, leaving 19 bases between. The germline V gene encodes CDR1 SEHNR and CDR2 FQNEAQ (reference sequence). This CDR3 is built from 17 residues. CDR3 sequence (DNA): TGTGCCAGCAGCTATATCGGGACTGCCCTCGACACAGATACGCAGTATTTT. This gives the protein CASSYIGTALDTDTQYF.

The chain employs TRBV27 and TRBJ2-1; 11 bases match TRBD2. Germline V gene data show CDR1 as MNHEY and CDR2 as SMNVEV (reference sequence). The CDR3 has 16 amino acids. V shed 5 bases, J shed 7 bases, and the junction held 10 bases outside the gene matches. The CDR3 region is CASSGVAGGNINEQFF. In nucleotides, the CDR3 is TGTGCCAGCAGTGGGGTAGCGGGAGGGAATATTAATGAGCAGTTCTTC.

V gene TRBV30 combines with J gene TRBJ2-5, with D uncertain. CDR1 is GTSNPN, CDR2 SVGIG, per germline (reference sequence). The CDR3 has 13 residues. V dropped 2 bases and J dropped 0 bases, with 7 bases sitting between them. As DNA, the CDR3 is TGTGCCTGGAGTCGCGGTAACCAAGAGACCCAGTACTTC. This gives the protein CAWSRGNQETQYF.

The chain has TRBV9 and TRBJ2-1; possibly TRBD1 or TRBD2 for D (6 bases each). The CDR3 spans 14 residues. V lost 1 base and J lost 8, with 13 bases in between. Germline lookup yields CDR1 SGDLS and CDR2 YYNGEE. DNA for the CDR3: TGTGCCAGCAGCGTAACGAGGGGGGCACATGAGCAGTTCTTC. It translates to CASSVTRGAHEQFF. The variable domain in full, completed from reference TRBV9 and TRBJ2-1, reads DSGVTQTPKHLITATGQRVTLRCSPRSGDLSVYWYQQSLDQGLQFLIQYYNGEERAKGNILERFSAQQFPDLHSELNLSSLELGDSALYFCASSVTRGAHEQFFGPGTRLTVL.

The chain carries TRBV4-1 and TRBJ2-7; tentatively, D is TRBD1 or TRBD2 (5 bases each). Germline V lookup: CDR1 MGHRA, CDR2 YSYEKL. V was trimmed by 1 base and J by 1 base, leaving 11 bases between them. CDR3 length equals 15 residues. CDR3 protein: CASSQVFEGSYEQYF. The CDR3 DNA reads as TGCGCCAGCAGCCAAGTGTTCGAGGGGTCCTACGAGCAGTACTTC.

V and J are TRBV18 and TRBJ2-7; D gene unclear. Trimming cost V 3 bases and J 2 bases, with 8 bases left between them. CDR3 size: 13 residues. The germline CDR1 and CDR2 sequences are KGHSH and LQKENI. This CDR3 is CASSPQTPYEQYF. The CDR3 DNA reads as TGTGCCAGCTCACCTCAGACTCCCTACGAGCAGTACTTC.

V and J are TRBV7-8 and TRBJ2-7, with D perhaps assigned TRBD1 or TRBD2 (6 bases each). Looked up from germline, CDR1 is SGHVS and CDR2 is FQNEAQ. The CDR3 has 14 amino acids. V was cut by 5 bases and J by 2 bases, with 13 bases left in between. The CDR3 is CASSRGGLTYEQYF. CDR3 in DNA: TGTGCCAGCAGCCGAGGGGGGCTTACCTACGAGCAGTACTTC.

The chain combines TRBV19 with TRBJ2-1; D is unresolved. V lost 11 bases and J lost 3, with 8 bases in between. The V gene's germline CDR1 is LNHDA and CDR2 SQIVND (reference sequence). There are 11 residues in the CDR3. The CDR3 sequence: CASTGYNEQFF. The DNA of the CDR3 is TGTGCCTCGACTGGCTACAATGAGCAGTTCTTC. The full variable domain, completed using reference TRBV19 and TRBJ2-1, is DGGITQSPKYLFRKEGQNVTLSCEQNLNHDAMYWYRQDPGQGLRLIYYSQIVNDFQKGDIAEGYSVSREKKESFPLTVTSAQKNPTAFYLCASTGYNEQFFGPGTRLTVL.

This clone was observed once. The chain joins TRBV7-8 to TRBJ2-3; 7 bases fit TRBD1. V lost 4 bases to trimming and J lost 2 bases; unmatched junction nucleotides: 9. The CDR3 is 16 residues long. Germline loops: CDR1 SGHVS, CDR2 FQNEAQ. CDR3 bases: TGTGCCAGCAGCTCCACTGACAGGGAGAACACAGATACGCAGTATTTT. Translating gives CASSSTDRENTDTQYF.

The rearrangement links TRBV21-1 to TRBJ2-7. TRBV21-1 is marked as a pseudogene. There are 15 residues in the CDR3. CDR3 bases: TGTGCCAGCAGCAACCGTCGGGACGGATTACGCGAGCAGTACTTC. Encoded protein: CASSNRRDGLREQYF.

The rearrangement joins TRBV9 to TRBJ2-7; 9 bases map to TRBD2. The CDR3 is made up of 15 amino acids. V lost 0 bases to trimming and J lost 5 bases; unmatched junction nucleotides: 6. Germline V gene lookup returns CDR1 SGDLS and CDR2 YYNGEE. DNA for the CDR3: TGTGCCAGCAGCGTAGAGGGGTTAGCGGGAGACGAGCAGTACTTC. Translated: CASSVEGLAGDEQYF. Together with reference TRBV9 and TRBJ2-7, the CDR3 gives the full variable domain: DSGVTQTPKHLITATGQRVTLRCSPRSGDLSVYWYQQSLDQGLQFLIQYYNGEERAKGNILERFSAQQFPDLHSELNLSSLELGDSALYFCASSVEGLAGDEQYFGPGTRLTVT.